This TCR beta chain came from a study of cytomegalovirus exposure and HLA in healthy donors. The PCR had 60 Vbeta and 13 Jbeta primers. The method was immunoSEQ multiplex PCR; TCRdb's version includes in-frame clones alone and lacks a portion of them. Its table records 90,000 to 130,000 clones. Notes on the study in general: Analysis performed later found approximately 17,000 TCR beta sequences associated with HLA alleles at 0.05 false discovery rate. Researchers catalogued about 150 TCR beta chains as cytomegalovirus-associated. Later analysis reportedly placed an Asian-associated ancestry cluster below the roughly 700-donor mean in N-insertions.

In germline, CDR1 is SGHAT, CDR2 FQNNGV. The CDR3 runs to 15 residues. V lost 5 bases and J lost 3, with 14 bases in between. With regard to this clone: Antigen: not known.

What was sequenced was PBMCs. The sequence came from a middle-aged man in good health and CMV-seropositive. The chain carries TRBV11-2 and TRBJ2-1; possible D gene TRBD2, 6 bases. CDR3 sequence (DNA): TGTGCCAGCAGCCTCGGGACTTACCTCTACAATGAGCAGTTCTTC. This encodes CASSLGTYLYNEQFF.